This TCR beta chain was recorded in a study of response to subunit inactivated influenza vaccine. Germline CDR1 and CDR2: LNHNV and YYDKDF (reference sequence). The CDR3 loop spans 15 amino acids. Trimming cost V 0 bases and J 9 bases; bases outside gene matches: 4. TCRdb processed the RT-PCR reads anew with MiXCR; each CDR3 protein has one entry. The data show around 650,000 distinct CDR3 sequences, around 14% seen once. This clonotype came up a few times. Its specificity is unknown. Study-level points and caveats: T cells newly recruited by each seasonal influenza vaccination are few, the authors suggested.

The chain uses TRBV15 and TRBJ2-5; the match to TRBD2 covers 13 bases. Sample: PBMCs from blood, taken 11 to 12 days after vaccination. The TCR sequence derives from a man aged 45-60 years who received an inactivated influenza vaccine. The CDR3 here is CATSREGLAGSAQYF. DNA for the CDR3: TGTGCCACCAGCAGAGAGGGACTAGCGGGGAGCGCCCAGTACTTC.